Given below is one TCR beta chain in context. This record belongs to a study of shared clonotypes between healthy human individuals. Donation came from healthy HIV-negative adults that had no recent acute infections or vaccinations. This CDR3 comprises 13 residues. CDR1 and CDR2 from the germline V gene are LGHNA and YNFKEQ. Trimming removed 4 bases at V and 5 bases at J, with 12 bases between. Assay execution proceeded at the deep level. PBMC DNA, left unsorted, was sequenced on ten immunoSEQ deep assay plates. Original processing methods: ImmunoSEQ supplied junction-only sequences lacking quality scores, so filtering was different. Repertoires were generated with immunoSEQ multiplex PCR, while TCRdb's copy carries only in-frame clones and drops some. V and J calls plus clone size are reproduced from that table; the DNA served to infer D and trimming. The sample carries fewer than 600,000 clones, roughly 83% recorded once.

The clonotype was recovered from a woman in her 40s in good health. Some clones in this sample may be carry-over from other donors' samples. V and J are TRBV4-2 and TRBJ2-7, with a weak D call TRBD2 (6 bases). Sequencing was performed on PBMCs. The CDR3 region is CASSPSVFDEQYF. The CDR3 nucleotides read TGTGCCAGCAGCCCTAGCGTTTTCGACGAGCAGTACTTC.